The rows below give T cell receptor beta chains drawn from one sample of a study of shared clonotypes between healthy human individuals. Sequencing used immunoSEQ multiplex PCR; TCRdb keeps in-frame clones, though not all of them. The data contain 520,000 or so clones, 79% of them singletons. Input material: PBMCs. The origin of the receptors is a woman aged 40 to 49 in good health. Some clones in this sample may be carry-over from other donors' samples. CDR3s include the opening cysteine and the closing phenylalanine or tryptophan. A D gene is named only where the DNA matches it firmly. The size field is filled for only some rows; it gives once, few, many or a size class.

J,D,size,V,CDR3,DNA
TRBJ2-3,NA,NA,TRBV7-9,CASSLVIRASTDTQYF,TGTGCCAGCAGCTTGGTGATTCGGGCTAGCACAGATACGCAGTATTTT
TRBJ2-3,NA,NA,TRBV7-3,CASSLTLGTQYF,TGTGCCAGCAGCTTAACCCTTGGTACGCAGTATTTT
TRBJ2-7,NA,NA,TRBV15,CATSRGRTASSYEQYF,TGTGCCACCAGCAGAGGTAGGACGGCGAGCTCCTACGAGCAGTACTTC
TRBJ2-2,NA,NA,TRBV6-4,CASSAHPRTDPGELFF,TGTGCCAGCAGTGCCCATCCCAGGACTGATCCCGGGGAGCTGTTTTTT
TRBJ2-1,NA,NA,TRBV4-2,CASSQELRAETYNEQFF,TGTGCCAGCAGCCAAGAGCTAAGGGCGGAAACCTACAATGAGCAGTTCTTC
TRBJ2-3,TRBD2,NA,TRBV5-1,CASHPTSPYTDTQYF,TGCGCCAGCCACCCGACTAGCCCTTATACAGATACGCAGTATTTT
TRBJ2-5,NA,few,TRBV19,CASSIPGIQETQYF,TGTGCCAGTAGTATTCCGGGAATCCAAGAGACCCAGTACTTC
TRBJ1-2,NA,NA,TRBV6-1,CASAQGPTNYGYTF,TGTGCCAGTGCCCAGGGGCCTACTAACTATGGCTACACCTTC
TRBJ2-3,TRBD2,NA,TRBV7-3,CASSLAGAHTDTQYF,TGTGCCAGCAGCCTAGCGGGAGCTCACACAGATACGCAGTATTTT
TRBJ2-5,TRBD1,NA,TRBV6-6,CASSDKSRTGMETQYF,TGTGCCAGCAGCGACAAGTCTCGGACAGGGATGGAGACCCAGTACTTC
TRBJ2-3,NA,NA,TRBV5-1,CASSWDSGTSPQYF,TGCGCCAGCAGCTGGGATTCCGGGACAAGTCCGCAGTATTTT
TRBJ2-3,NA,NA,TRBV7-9,CASSLDDTDTQYF,TGTGCCAGCAGCTTAGATGACACAGATACGCAGTATTTT
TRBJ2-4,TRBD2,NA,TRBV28,CASSPLAGGFLAKNIQYF,TGTGCCAGCAGTCCTCTAGCGGGAGGTTTTCTAGCCAAAAACATTCAGTACTTC
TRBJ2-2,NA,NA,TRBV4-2,CASSQAPVREFFTGELFF,TGTGCCAGCAGCCAAGCACCTGTGAGGGAGTTCTTTACCGGGGAGCTGTTTTTT
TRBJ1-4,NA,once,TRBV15,CATSRGPIATNEKLFF,TGTGCCACCAGCAGAGGCCCTATTGCAACTAATGAAAAACTGTTTTTT
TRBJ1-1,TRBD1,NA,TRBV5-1,CASSLATGTGGSSPFF,TGCGCCAGCAGCTTGGCCACAGGGACAGGGGGCAGTTCCCCATTCTTT
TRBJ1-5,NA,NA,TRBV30,CAWSHSGFQPQHF,TGTGCCTGGAGTCACTCAGGATTCCAGCCCCAGCATTTT
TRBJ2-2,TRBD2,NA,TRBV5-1,CASSFETSAVTGELFF,TGCGCCAGCAGCTTCGAGACTAGCGCCGTTACCGGGGAGCTGTTTTTT
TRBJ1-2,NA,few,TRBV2,CASSLGRNYGYTF,TGTGCCAGCAGCCTCGGCCGTAACTATGGCTACACCTTC
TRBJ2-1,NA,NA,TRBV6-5,CASNTRERVYNEQFF,TGTGCCAGCAACACCCGGGAGAGAGTCTACAATGAGCAGTTCTTC
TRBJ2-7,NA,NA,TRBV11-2,CASSLGTYEQYF,TGTGCCAGCAGCCTAGGGACCTACGAGCAGTACTTC
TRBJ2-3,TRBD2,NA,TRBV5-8,CASGDSGYGDTQYF,TGTGCCAGCGGAGATAGCGGGTATGGAGATACGCAGTATTTT
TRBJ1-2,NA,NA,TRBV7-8,CASSLRLDYGYTF,TGTGCCAGCAGCTTACGATTGGACTATGGCTACACCTTC
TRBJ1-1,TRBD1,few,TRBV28,CASSLWGQGNTEAFF,TGTGCCAGCAGTTTATGGGGACAGGGGAACACTGAAGCTTTCTTT
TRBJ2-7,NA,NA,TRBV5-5,CASSFGAGAIDEQYF,TGTGCCAGCAGCTTTGGTGCAGGGGCTATCGACGAGCAGTACTTC
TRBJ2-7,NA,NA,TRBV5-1,CASSLGLAREQYF,TGCGCCAGCAGCTTGGGGCTAGCTCGCGAGCAGTACTTC
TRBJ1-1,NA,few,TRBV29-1,CSVEVYSEAFF,TGCAGCGTTGAAGTCTATTCTGAAGCTTTCTTT
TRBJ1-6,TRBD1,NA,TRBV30,CASDPGQGGRGNSPLHF,TGTGCCTCGGATCCGGGACAGGGAGGAAGGGGGAATTCACCCCTCCACTTT
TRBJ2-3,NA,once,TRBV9,CASSVVADFTDTQYF,TGTGCCAGCAGCGTAGTAGCGGATTTCACAGATACGCAGTATTTT
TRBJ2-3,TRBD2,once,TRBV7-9,CASGRDTDTQYF,TGTGCGAGCGGGAGGGACACAGATACGCAGTATTTT
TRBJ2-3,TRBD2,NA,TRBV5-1,CASSLGGLAGADTQYF,TGCGCCAGCAGCTTGGGGGGCCTAGCGGGAGCAGATACGCAGTATTTT
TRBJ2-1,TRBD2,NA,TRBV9,CASSVVPSGSYNEQFF,TGTGCCAGCAGCGTAGTCCCTAGCGGGAGCTACAATGAGCAGTTCTTC
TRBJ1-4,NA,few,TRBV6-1,CASSAKWDAEKLFF,TGTGCCAGCAGTGCCAAATGGGATGCGGAAAAACTGTTTTTT
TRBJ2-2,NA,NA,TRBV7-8,CASSPRPITANTGELFF,TGTGCCAGCAGCCCCCGTCCAATAACCGCGAACACCGGGGAGCTGTTTTTT
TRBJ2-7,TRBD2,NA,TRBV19,CARTSGRYEQYF,TGTGCCAGGACTAGCGGGCGGTACGAGCAGTACTTC
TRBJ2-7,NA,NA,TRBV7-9,CASSLFRDRGSYEQYF,TGTGCCAGCAGCTTATTTCGGGACCGCGGCTCCTACGAGCAGTACTTC
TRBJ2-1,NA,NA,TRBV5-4,CASSLDFPPNEQFF,TGTGCCAGCAGCTTGGATTTCCCCCCCAATGAGCAGTTCTTC
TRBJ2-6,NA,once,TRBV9,CASSPGAGTGAGANVLTF,TGTGCCAGCAGCCCCGGTGCAGGGACCGGAGCTGGGGCCAACGTCCTGACTTTC
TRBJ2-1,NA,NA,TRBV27,CASSKYAGSDNEQFF,TGTGCCAGCAGTAAATATGCGGGGTCGGACAATGAGCAGTTCTTC
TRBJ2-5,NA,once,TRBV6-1,CASSGWRGQETQYF,TGTGCCAGCAGTGGGTGGAGGGGACAAGAGACCCAGTACTTC
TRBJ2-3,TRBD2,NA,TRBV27,CASSLSIGYSAGDHSTDTQYF,TGTGCCAGCAGTTTATCGATCGGCTACTCCGCGGGGGACCATAGCACAGATACGCAGTATTTT
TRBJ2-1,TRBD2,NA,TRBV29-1,CSVERLAGQQFF,TGCAGCGTTGAGAGACTAGCGGGACAGCAGTTCTTC
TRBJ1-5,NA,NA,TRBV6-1,CASSVLPSTDSNQPQHF,TGTGCCAGCAGTGTTCTACCTAGCACCGATAGCAATCAGCCCCAGCATTTT
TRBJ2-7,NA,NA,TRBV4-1,CASSRVQLGSYEQYF,TGCGCCAGCAGCCGAGTGCAATTGGGTAGTTACGAGCAGTACTTC
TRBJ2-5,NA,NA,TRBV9,CASSVSVLAETQYF,TGTGCCAGCAGCGTTTCTGTTCTGGCGGAGACCCAGTACTTC